This T cell receptor (beta chain) was recorded in a study of identical twins. MiXCR was run by TCRdb on the 5' RACE reads, yielding one entry per CDR3 protein. There are roughly 720,000 distinct CDR3 sequences in the sample; 15% to 20% occur only once, and 13% lies in the top ten. The data also belong to a second study, concerning T cells expressing NK-cell markers.

The TCR originated in a woman aged 18-29 years in good health. The specimen was PBMCs.

The CDR3 DNA sequence: TGCGCCAGCAGCTTGCAGACGACCATAACCTACGAGCAGTACTTC. Translation: CASSLQTTITYEQYF. The V and J genes are TRBV5-1 and TRBJ2-7; D not resolved. The CDR3 spans 15 residues. V shed 1 base and J shed 2 bases, with 13 bases lying between them. Looked up from germline, CDR1 is SGHRS and CDR2 is YFSETQ.